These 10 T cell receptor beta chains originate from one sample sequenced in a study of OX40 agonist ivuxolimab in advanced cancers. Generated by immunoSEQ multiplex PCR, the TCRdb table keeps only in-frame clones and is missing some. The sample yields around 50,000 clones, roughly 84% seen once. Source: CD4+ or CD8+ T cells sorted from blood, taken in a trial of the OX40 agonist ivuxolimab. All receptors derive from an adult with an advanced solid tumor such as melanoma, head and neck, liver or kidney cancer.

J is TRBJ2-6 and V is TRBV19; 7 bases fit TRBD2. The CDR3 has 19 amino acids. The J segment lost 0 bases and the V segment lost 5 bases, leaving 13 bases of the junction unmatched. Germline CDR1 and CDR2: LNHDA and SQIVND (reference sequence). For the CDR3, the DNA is TGTGCCAGTAGTCGCCCGCTGGCGGGAGTGTTCTCTGGGGCCAACGTCCTGACTTTC. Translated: CASSRPLAGVFSGANVLTF.

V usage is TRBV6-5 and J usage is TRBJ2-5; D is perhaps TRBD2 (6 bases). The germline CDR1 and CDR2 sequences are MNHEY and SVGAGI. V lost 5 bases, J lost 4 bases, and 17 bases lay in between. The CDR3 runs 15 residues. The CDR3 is CASSTGVARVETQYF. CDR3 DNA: TGTGCCAGCAGTACGGGAGTGGCGAGGGTAGAGACCCAGTACTTC.

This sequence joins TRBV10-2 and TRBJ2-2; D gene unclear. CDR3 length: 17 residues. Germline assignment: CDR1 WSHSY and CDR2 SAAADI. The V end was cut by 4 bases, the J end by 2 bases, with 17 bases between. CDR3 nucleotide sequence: TGCGCCAGCAGTGGGCTCACAAAGCAACTCAACACCGGGGAGCTGTTTTTT. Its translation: CASSGLTKQLNTGELFF.

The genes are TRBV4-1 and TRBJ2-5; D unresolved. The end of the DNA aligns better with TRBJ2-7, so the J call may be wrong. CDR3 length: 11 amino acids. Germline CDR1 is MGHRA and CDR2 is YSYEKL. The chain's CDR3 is CASSQAGEQYF. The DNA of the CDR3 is TGCGCCAGCAGCCAAGCCGGCGAGCAGTACTTC.

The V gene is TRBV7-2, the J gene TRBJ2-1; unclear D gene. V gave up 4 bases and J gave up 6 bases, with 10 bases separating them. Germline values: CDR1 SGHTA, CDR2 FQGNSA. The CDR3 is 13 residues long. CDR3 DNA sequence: TGTGCCAGCAGCTCCCCGAGAAGCAATGAGCAGTTCTTC. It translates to CASSSPRSNEQFF.

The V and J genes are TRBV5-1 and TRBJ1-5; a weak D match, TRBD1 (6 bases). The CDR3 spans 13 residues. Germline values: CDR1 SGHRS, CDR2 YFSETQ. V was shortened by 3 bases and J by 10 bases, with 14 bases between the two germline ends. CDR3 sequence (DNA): TGCGCCAGCAGCTCCGGCGGGGGGGGCCCCCAGCATTTT. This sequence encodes CASSSGGGGPQHF. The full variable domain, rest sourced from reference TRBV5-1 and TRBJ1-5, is KAGVTQTPRYLIKTRGQQVTLSCSPISGHRSVSWYQQTPGQGLQFLFEYFSETQRNKGNFPGRFSGRQFSNSRSEMNVSTLELGDSALYLCASSSGGGGPQHFGDGTRLSIL.

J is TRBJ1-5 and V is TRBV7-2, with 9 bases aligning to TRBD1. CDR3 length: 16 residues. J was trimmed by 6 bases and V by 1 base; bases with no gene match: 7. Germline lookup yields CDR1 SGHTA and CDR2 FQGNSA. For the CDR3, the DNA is TGTGCCAGCAGCTTAGGAACAGGGGGCTGGAGTCAGCCCCAGCATTTT. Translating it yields CASSLGTGGWSQPQHF.

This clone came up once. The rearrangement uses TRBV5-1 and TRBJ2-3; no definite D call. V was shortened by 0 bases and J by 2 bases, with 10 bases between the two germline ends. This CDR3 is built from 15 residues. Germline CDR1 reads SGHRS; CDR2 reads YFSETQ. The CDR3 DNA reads TGCGCCAGCAGCTTGGGGGTACGCTTCACAGATACGCAGTATTTT. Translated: CASSLGVRFTDTQYF.

CDR3 residues: CASRRDGWDEKLFF. DNA for the CDR3: TGTGCCAGCAGGAGGGACGGGTGGGATGAAAAACTGTTTTTT. This chain joins TRBV2 and TRBJ1-4, with D possibly matching TRBD1 (5 bases). CDR3 length: 14 residues. The V end lost 6 bases, the J end lost 6 bases, and 14 bases lay between the germline ends. Germline lookup yields CDR1 SNHLY and CDR2 FYNNEI.

The CDR3 bases are TGTGCCAGCAGCTTGGATCCTCCCACCACAGATACGCAGTATTTT. Its protein product is CASSLDPPTTDTQYF. The rearrangement links TRBV5-4 to TRBJ2-3; no clear D gene. V lost 0 bases and J 2 bases, leaving 10 bases between the germline ends. The CDR3 length is 15 residues. Germline V CDR1 and CDR2: SGHNT, YYREEE (reference sequence).